Below are 11 T cell receptor beta chains sequenced from a single sample in a study of regulatory T cells in long-lasting Graves disease (dated by TCRdb to about 2021). Library prep was done by multiplex PCR. This sample was sequenced with an Illumina HiSeq 4000. iRepertoire HTBI primers and Arm-PCR amplification of CDR3 regions were used to construct TCR beta libraries. TCRdb reworked the public reads: Q25 trimming with fastp, MiXCR clone assembly, productive beta chains retained. Rows with a matching CDR3 protein are joined into one entry that keeps the most common DNA and genes. This sample lists 360,000 or so distinct CDR3 sequences; 15% to 20% were detected once. The leading ten clones occupy around 21% of the sample. The time point label here, explained by the study, means: newly diagnosed GD, antithyroid drugs for less than 3 months. RNA was extracted from PBMCs in TRIzol for both TCR sequencing and RNA sequencing.

Separately, the same data were catalogued under a study of T cells in Graves' hyperthyroidism and ophthalmopathy.

The sample was peripheral blood mononuclear cells (PBMCs), taken at new diagnosis, from a patient treated with antithyroid drugs. The receptors were sampled from a woman under 30 with Graves disease. Donor details come from another sample of the same person, matched by shared clones.

This clonotype came up many times. The chain uses TRBV5-1 and TRBJ2-1, with unresolved D. V gave up 3 bases and J gave up 6 bases, with 13 bases separating them. The germline V gene has CDR1 SGHRS and CDR2 YFSETQ. The CDR3 extends over 14 amino acids. The CDR3 loop is CASSSREAFNEQFF. The CDR3 region has the DNA TGCGCCAGCAGCTCTAGGGAAGCTTTCAATGAGCAGTTCTTC. Drawing the rest from reference TRBV5-1 and TRBJ2-1, the complete variable domain is KAGVTQTPRYLIKTRGQQVTLSCSPISGHRSVSWYQQTPGQGLQFLFEYFSETQRNKGNFPGRFSGRQFSNSRSEMNVSTLELGDSALYLCASSSREAFNEQFFGPGTRLTVL.

The V call is TRBV6-1, the J call TRBJ1-1; D might be TRBD1 (5 bases). Trimming took off 7 bases at V and 1 base at J, with 10 bases between the two ends. CDR1 and CDR2 (germline): MNHNS, SASEGT. There are 13 residues in the CDR3. The CDR3, as DNA: TGTGCCAGCAAGAGGGGTTCGAACACTGAAGCTTTCTTT. This gives the protein CASKRGSNTEAFF.

The CDR3 loop reads CASRSPGTVASDTQYF. CDR3 nucleotide sequence: TGTGCCAGCAGGAGCCCCGGGACAGTCGCATCAGATACGCAGTATTTT. The chain employs TRBV3-1 and TRBJ2-3, with 7 bases identical to TRBD1. CDR1 LGHDT and CDR2 YNNKEL come from the germline V gene (reference sequence). The CDR3 loop spans 16 amino acids. J gave up 4 bases and V 6 bases, and 13 bases lay outside the gene matches.

In this sample, this clonotype turned up a few times. The CDR3 here is CASGTPGASNYNEQFF. CDR3 coding DNA: TGTGCCAGCGGAACACCCGGGGCGTCCAATTACAATGAGCAGTTCTTC. The chain carries TRBV28 and TRBJ2-1; either TRBD1 or TRBD2 may supply D (5 bases each). V lost 8 bases and J lost 4, with 21 bases in between. This CDR3 contains 16 residues. CDR1 and CDR2 (germline): MDHEN, SYDVKM.

This clonotype was counted a few times. V gene TRBV28 combines with J gene TRBJ1-4; unclear D gene. Germline values: CDR1 MDHEN, CDR2 SYDVKM. The V end lost 7 bases, the J end lost 8 bases, and 14 bases lay between the germline ends. The CDR3 loop spans 13 amino acids. DNA for the CDR3: TGTGCCAGCACCCTATGGGGTGAGGAAAAACTGTTTTTT. It codes for CASTLWGEEKLFF.

Ten or more counts support this clonotype. The chain couples TRBV3-1 to TRBJ1-3, with D possibly TRBD1 on 6 matching bases. With 5 bases removed from V and 7 bases from J, the gap between germline ends came to 12 bases. The CDR3 extends over 13 amino acids. From germline, CDR1 is LGHDT and CDR2 YNNKEL (reference sequence). CDR3 protein: CASSYGQMNTIYF. CDR3 in DNA: TGTGCCAGCAGCTATGGACAGATGAACACCATATATTTT.

This clonotype was recorded a few times. A much larger clone lies one base from this, so it may be a read error. The V gene is TRBV2, the J gene TRBJ2-7; TRBD1 agrees at 10 bases. This CDR3 is 15 amino acids long. CDR1 SNHLY and CDR2 FYNNEI come from the germline V gene. V dropped 5 bases and J dropped 3; count of bases not matched to a gene: 7. The chain's CDR3 is CASSLSGTGVYEQYF. In nucleotides, the CDR3 is TGTGCCAGCAGTTTGTCCGGGACAGGGGTCTACGAGCAGTACTTC.

The sample holds many counts of this clonotype. The J gene is TRBJ1-2, the V gene TRBV6-5; the match to TRBD1 covers 8 bases. Germline loops: CDR1 MNHEY, CDR2 SVGAGI. This CDR3 spans 15 amino acids. V was pared by 2 bases and J by 3 bases, with 5 bases of the junction left unmatched. The CDR3: CASSYRTGYYYGYTF. The CDR3 coding sequence is TGTGCCAGCAGTTACCGGACAGGGTATTACTATGGCTACACCTTC.

This clonotype was found a few times. CDR3: CATAGGGGGGELFF. CDR3 DNA: TGTGCCACCGCCGGCGGGGGCGGAGGCGGGGAGCTGTTTTTT. V and J are TRBV24-1 and TRBJ2-2; maybe TRBD2 (7 bases). The CDR3 is made up of 14 amino acids. CDR1 and CDR2 from the germline V gene are KGHDR and SFDVKD. Trimming removed 9 bases at V and 7 bases at J, with 17 bases between.

This clonotype came up a few times. Since a much larger clone is just one base distant, this may be a read error. The chain combines TRBV5-1 with TRBJ2-4; maybe TRBD2 (5 bases). The J call is uncertain, as TRBJ2-7 better fits the DNA end. Germline lookup yields CDR1 SGHRS and CDR2 YFSETQ. This CDR3 region has 14 residues. The CDR3 spells CASSLVGVAGEQYF. Written as DNA, the CDR3 is TGCGCCAGCAGCTTGGTCGGGGTGGCGGGCGAGCAGTACTTC.

This rearrangement joins TRBV5-1 to TRBJ2-7; weak D call: TRBD2 (6 bases). Trimming stripped 1 base from V and 4 bases from J, with 12 bases between. The CDR3 extends over 14 amino acids. Looked up from germline, CDR1 is SGHRS and CDR2 is YFSETQ. CDR3 loop: CASSLPAGRYEQYF. Here the CDR3 DNA reads TGCGCCAGCAGCTTGCCCGCGGGGCGGTACGAGCAGTACTTC. Looking up the rest from reference TRBV5-1 and TRBJ2-7 gives the full variable domain: KAGVTQTPRYLIKTRGQQVTLSCSPISGHRSVSWYQQTPGQGLQFLFEYFSETQRNKGNFPGRFSGRQFSNSRSEMNVSTLELGDSALYLCASSLPAGRYEQYFGPGTRLTVT.